In its sample, the clone carrying this TCR beta chain was seen many times. The antigen is not known. These data originate in a study of human T cells and chemical hapten exposure. Findings of the study overall: Expanded TCRs made up significantly more big CDR3 similarity clusters than controls did. Counts of expanded TCRs at PT1 were positively correlated with patch test score.

The time point here: patch test 1, 2 weeks after DPC sensitization. Treatment: therapeutic diphenylcyclopropenone sensitization with weekly scalp DPC. Only after blood had been drawn was each patch test applied. The CDR3 consists of 13 residues. The V end was cut by 0 bases, the J end by 5 bases, with 8 bases between. The germline V gene encodes CDR1 MNHEY and CDR2 SVGAGI. Original processing notes: There were a median of approximately 96,000 TCRs per sample, with a range from roughly 23,224 to 750,000. One entry per CDR3 protein, called by TCRdb with MiXCR from the RACE reads. The V and J calls were determined by TCRdb, not by the authors. In the table there are approximately 400,000 distinct CDR3 sequences, roughly 4.8% of which are singletons.

J is TRBJ2-7 and V is TRBV6-5; D remains unclear. Sequenced material: whole blood, taken in connection with sensitization to the hapten diphenylcyclopropenone (DPC). The TCR originated in a woman aged 50 to 60 with alopecia areata. Some clones in this sample may be carry-over from other donors' samples. The chain's CDR3 is CASSYSSVDEQYF. CDR3 in DNA: TGTGCCAGCAGTTACTCCAGTGTAGACGAGCAGTACTTC.